The rows below give T cell receptor beta chains drawn from one sample of a study of T-cell memory formation after mild COVID-19. MiXCR was run by TCRdb on the 5' RACE reads, yielding one entry per CDR3 protein. Among 190,000 or so distinct CDR3 sequences listed, over 20% were seen once. Sequences were obtained from PBMCs or a T cell subset sorted from them (not recorded which). All receptors come from an adult woman who had mild COVID-19 (a few samples of this study predate the infection). Cell type and time point are not known. Each CDR3 is given with its conserved first and last residue. Fields, in order: V gene, J gene, clone size, D gene, CDR3 protein, CDR3 DNA. A D gene is named only where the DNA matches it firmly. A clone size is listed for some rows: how often the clone was seen (once, few, many), or a class if it is expanded.

TRBV10-3,TRBJ1-1,-,-,CAVAQGNTEAFF,TGTGCCGTGGCTCAGGGGAACACTGAAGCTTTCTTT
TRBV6-5,TRBJ1-6,-,-,CASSPSTTGNSPLHF,TGTGCCAGCAGTCCCTCGACGACTGGGAATTCACCCCTCCACTTT
TRBV7-9,TRBJ2-2,-,-,CASSSRDTGELFF,TGTGCCAGCAGCTCTCGCGACACCGGGGAGCTGTTTTTT
TRBV5-1,TRBJ1-4,few,-,CASSSLQGRDNEKLFF,TGCGCCAGCAGCTCACTACAGGGTCGCGATAATGAAAAACTGTTTTTT
TRBV27,TRBJ1-5,few,TRBD1,CASRVTGGASQPQHF,TGTGCCAGCAGGGTGACAGGGGGCGCGAGTCAGCCCCAGCATTTT
TRBV11-2,TRBJ2-1,few,-,CASSLAVRRDEQFF,TGTGCCAGCAGCTTAGCGGTCAGGCGGGATGAGCAGTTCTTC
TRBV7-2,TRBJ2-7,few,TRBD2,CASSLEGLAGTYEQYF,TGTGCCAGCAGCTTAGAGGGACTAGCGGGGACCTACGAGCAGTACTTC
TRBV4-2,TRBJ2-1,-,-,CASSQDDNGPNEQFF,TGTGCCAGCAGCCAAGATGATAATGGTCCCAATGAGCAGTTCTTC
TRBV7-6,TRBJ2-5,few,-,CASSPPESGEAYF,TGTGCCAGCAGCCCCCCGGAGAGCGGTGAAGCGTACTTC
TRBV15,TRBJ2-3,few,-,CATSETVSSTDTQYF,TGTGCCACCAGCGAAACGGTATCTAGCACAGATACGCAGTATTTT
TRBV7-2,TRBJ2-7,-,-,CASRDGARREQYF,TGTGCCAGCAGGGACGGGGCTCGCCGAGAGCAGTACTTC
TRBV27,TRBJ2-7,few,TRBD2,CASSPRASGMSEQYF,TGTGCCAGCAGTCCCCGGGCTAGCGGGATGTCCGAGCAGTACTTC
TRBV29-1,TRBJ1-1,few,TRBD1,CSVENRGRGGAFF,TGCAGCGTAGAAAACAGGGGGCGCGGAGGAGCTTTCTTT
TRBV24-1,TRBJ1-5,-,-,CATSWGYDNQPQHF,TGTGCCACCAGTTGGGGATATGACAATCAGCCCCAGCATTTT
TRBV4-1,TRBJ2-7,-,-,CASSQRTAAYSYEQYF,TGCGCCAGCAGCCAACGGACCGCGGCATACTCCTACGAGCAGTACTTC
TRBV18,TRBJ2-7,-,TRBD2,CASSGGISYEQYF,TGTGCCAGCTCGGGGGGGATTTCCTACGAGCAGTACTTC
TRBV7-9,TRBJ2-7,-,-,CASSSRDAYEQYF,TGTGCCAGCAGCTCAAGGGATGCCTACGAGCAGTACTTC
TRBV7-9,TRBJ1-1,-,TRBD1,CASSSSDRSEAFF,TGTGCCAGCAGCTCATCGGACAGGAGTGAAGCTTTCTTT
TRBV5-1,TRBJ1-1,few,-,CASSLRGQNTEAFF,TGCGCCAGCAGCCTCCGAGGGCAGAACACTGAAGCTTTCTTT